Listed here are 14 T cell receptor beta chains from one sample, sequenced in a study of blood T cell repertoires in COVID-19. Method: immunoSEQ multiplex PCR; TCRdb's copy keeps in-frame clones and lacks some. The profile covers some 250,000 clones, with around four fifths appearing a single time and roughly 15% taken by the ten largest. Specimen: PBMCs or T cells enriched from blood (not recorded which). Receptors originate from a man in his forties who had recovered from COVID-19.

V is TRBV18 and J is TRBJ2-1; 9 bases map to TRBD1. This CDR3 has 15 residues. Trimming took 3 bases from V and 2 from J; bases not matched to a gene: 2. Per germline, CDR1 KGHSH and CDR2 LQKENI. DNA for the CDR3: TGTGCCAGCTCACCGGGACAGGGCCCCTACAATGAGCAGTTCTTC. This codes for CASSPGQGPYNEQFF.

The chain recombines TRBV6-5 with TRBJ1-2; TRBD1 might be the D (5 bases). CDR1 and CDR2 (germline): MNHEY, SVGAGI. V dropped 6 bases and J dropped 0 bases, with 5 bases sitting between them. The CDR3 is 12 residues long. The CDR3 reads CASRDTNYGYTF. The DNA for the CDR3 is TGTGCCAGCAGGGACACTAACTATGGCTACACCTTC.

J is TRBJ1-1 and V is TRBV6-4; 7 positions agree with TRBD1. CDR3 length equals 14 residues. Looked up from germline, CDR1 is MRHNA and CDR2 is SNTAGT. Trimming removed 5 bases from V and 3 bases from J; junction bases left unmatched: 6. The CDR3 is CASSYRQGDTEAFF. Written as DNA, the CDR3 is TGTGCCAGCAGTTATCGTCAGGGGGACACTGAAGCTTTCTTT.

The genes are TRBV28 and TRBJ1-3; 7 nucleotides agree with TRBD1. Germline assignment: CDR1 MDHEN and CDR2 SYDVKM. V lost 5 bases and J lost 5; bases outside the gene matches: 9. The CDR3 covers 15 residues. CDR3: CASSPGTVLRNTIYF. For the CDR3, the DNA is TGTGCCAGCAGTCCCGGGACAGTACTTAGAAACACCATATATTTT.

This chain joins TRBV30 and TRBJ2-7, with D possibly matching TRBD2 (6 bases). V was shortened by 2 bases and J by 4 bases, with 15 bases between the two germline ends. CDR3 length: 14 residues. The germline gives CDR1 GTSNPN, CDR2 SVGIG (reference sequence). CDR3 sequence (DNA): TGTGCCTGGAGTCCAGCGGGCCGACCGTACGAGCAGTACTTC. Protein product: CAWSPAGRPYEQYF.

The chain joins TRBV28 to TRBJ2-2; D is undetermined. The CDR3 has 13 residues. V was pared by 7 bases and J by 7 bases, with 13 bases between. Germline V gene data show CDR1 as MDHEN and CDR2 as SYDVKM. The CDR3, as DNA: TGTGCCAGCAACGGCCCGAGGATCGGGGAGCTGTTTTTT. The encoded protein is CASNGPRIGELFF.

As DNA, the CDR3 is TGTGCCAGCGCCGACTCCGAAGGTAGCAATCAGCCCCAGCATTTT. It is translated as CASADSEGSNQPQHF. The V gene is TRBV2, the J gene TRBJ1-5; unclear D gene. V was shortened by 8 bases and J by 0 bases, with 14 bases between the two germline ends. The CDR3 sequence is 15 residues long. Germline V gene lookup returns CDR1 SNHLY and CDR2 FYNNEI.

This chain links TRBV27 with TRBJ2-1, with TRBD2 matching over 9 bases. Trimming took 5 bases from V and 1 from J; bases not matched to a gene: 6. The V gene's germline CDR1 is MNHEY and CDR2 SMNVEV (reference sequence). The CDR3 is 16 residues long. The CDR3 spells CASSRERGDSYNEQFF. CDR3 coding DNA: TGTGCCAGCAGTCGAGAGCGGGGGGATTCCTACAATGAGCAGTTCTTC.

This chain joins TRBV7-3 and TRBJ2-1, with 10 bases fitting TRBD2. CDR3 size: 15 residues. Germline loops: CDR1 SGHTA, CDR2 FQGTGA. Germline trimming cut 5 bases from V and 10 bases from J; bases unmatched to any gene: 11. The CDR3 protein is CASSQISGGPGEQFF. In DNA form, the CDR3 reads TGTGCCAGCAGCCAGATTAGCGGGGGGCCGGGAGAGCAGTTCTTC. Together with reference TRBV7-3 and TRBJ2-1, the CDR3 gives the full variable domain: GAGVSQTPSNKVTEKGKYVELRCDPISGHTALYWYRQSLGQGPEFLIYFQGTGAADDSGLPNDRFFAVRPEGSVSTLKIQRTERGDSAVYLCASSQISGGPGEQFFGPGTRLTVL.

This clone was detected only a few times. J is TRBJ1-2 and V is TRBV27; D not certain. The CDR3 covers 14 residues. V lost 2 bases to trimming and J lost 4 bases, with 11 bases between them. Germline CDR1 is MNHEY and CDR2 is SMNVEV (reference sequence). The CDR3 nucleotides read TGTGCCAGCAGTTTAGGTGGCAGATCCTATGGCTACACCTTC. Amino acid sequence: CASSLGGRSYGYTF.

V and J are TRBV6-5 and TRBJ2-1; 7 bases line up with TRBD1. Trimming removed 8 bases from V and 2 bases from J; junction bases left unmatched: 9. This CDR3 is built from 15 residues. Germline lookup yields CDR1 MNHEY and CDR2 SVGAGI. CDR3 in amino acids: CASRRTGDPYNEQFF. The CDR3 nucleotides are TGTGCCAGCCGACGTACAGGGGACCCCTACAATGAGCAGTTCTTC.

The genes are TRBV7-9 and TRBJ1-5; no firm D call. This CDR3 comprises 13 residues. CDR1 and CDR2 (germline): SEHNR, FQNEAQ (reference sequence). Deletions cut 5 bases from V and 7 bases from J, with 12 bases between. CDR3 sequence reads: CASSATLRQPQHF. In DNA, the CDR3 is TGTGCCAGCAGCGCCACTCTCCGGCAGCCCCAGCATTTT.

The count of this clone is one. The CDR3 loop reads CASSSLAGSSYEQYF. CDR3 nucleotide sequence: TGCGCCAGCAGCTCCTTAGCGGGAAGCTCCTACGAGCAGTACTTC. The chain carries TRBV5-1 and TRBJ2-7; TRBD2 aligns across 8 bases. V lost 3 bases to trimming and J lost 0 bases; unmatched junction nucleotides: 5. Germline CDR1 and CDR2: SGHRS and YFSETQ. This CDR3 contains 15 residues.

The chain employs TRBV6-5 and TRBJ2-7; a possible D gene is TRBD2 (5 bases). V shed 6 bases and J shed 3 bases, with 15 bases lying between them. Per germline, CDR1 MNHEY and CDR2 SVGAGI. The CDR3 extends over 14 amino acids. CDR3: CASRHGIRDYEQYF. CDR3 in DNA: TGTGCCAGCAGACACGGGATAAGGGACTACGAGCAGTACTTC.